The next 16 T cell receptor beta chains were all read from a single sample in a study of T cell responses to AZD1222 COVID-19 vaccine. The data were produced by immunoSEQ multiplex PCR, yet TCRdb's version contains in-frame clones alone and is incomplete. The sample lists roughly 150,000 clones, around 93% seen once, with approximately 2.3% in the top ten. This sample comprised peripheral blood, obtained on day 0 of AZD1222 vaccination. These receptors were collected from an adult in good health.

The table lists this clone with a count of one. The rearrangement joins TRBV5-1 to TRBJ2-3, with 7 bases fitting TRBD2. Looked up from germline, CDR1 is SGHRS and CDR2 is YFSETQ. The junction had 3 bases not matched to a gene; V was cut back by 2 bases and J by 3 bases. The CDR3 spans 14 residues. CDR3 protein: CASSFLGGTDTQYF. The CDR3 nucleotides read TGCGCCAGCAGCTTTCTGGGAGGGACAGATACGCAGTATTTT.

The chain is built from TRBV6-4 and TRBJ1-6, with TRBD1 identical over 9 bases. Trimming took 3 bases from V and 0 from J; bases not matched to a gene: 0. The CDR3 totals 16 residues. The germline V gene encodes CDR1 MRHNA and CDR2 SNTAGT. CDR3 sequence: CASSETGGSYNSPLHF. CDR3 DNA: TGTGCCAGCAGTGAGACAGGGGGCTCCTATAATTCACCCCTCCACTTT.

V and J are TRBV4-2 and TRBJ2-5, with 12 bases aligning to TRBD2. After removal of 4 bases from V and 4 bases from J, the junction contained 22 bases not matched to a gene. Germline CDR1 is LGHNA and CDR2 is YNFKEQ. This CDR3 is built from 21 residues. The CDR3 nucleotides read TGTGCCAGCAGCCGTTCGATATTAGGACTAGCGGGGATGATGCTGACAGAGACCCAGTACTTC. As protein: CASSRSILGLAGMMLTETQYF.

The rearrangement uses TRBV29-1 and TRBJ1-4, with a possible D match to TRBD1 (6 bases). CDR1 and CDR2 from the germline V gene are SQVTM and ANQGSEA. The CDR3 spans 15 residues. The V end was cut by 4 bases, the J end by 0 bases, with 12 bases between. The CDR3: CSVGPRGATNEKLFF. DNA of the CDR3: TGCAGCGTTGGACCCAGGGGAGCAACTAATGAAAAACTGTTTTTT.

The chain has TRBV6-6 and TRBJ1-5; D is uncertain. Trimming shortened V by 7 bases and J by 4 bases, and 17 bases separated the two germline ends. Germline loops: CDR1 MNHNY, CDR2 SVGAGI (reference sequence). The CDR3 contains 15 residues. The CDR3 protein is CASTLGVNRNQPQHF. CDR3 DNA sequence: TGTGCCAGCACCTTGGGCGTAAACAGAAATCAGCCCCAGCATTTT.

CDR3 bases: TGTGCCAGCAGCACGGGACTAGGGCTCGAGCAGTACTTC. It translates to CASSTGLGLEQYF. The chain uses TRBV7-3 and TRBJ2-7, with 8 nucleotides matching TRBD2. The CDR3 spans 13 residues. In germline, CDR1 is SGHTA, CDR2 FQGTGA. Unmatched junction bases numbered 6, after V lost 5 bases and J lost 6 bases.

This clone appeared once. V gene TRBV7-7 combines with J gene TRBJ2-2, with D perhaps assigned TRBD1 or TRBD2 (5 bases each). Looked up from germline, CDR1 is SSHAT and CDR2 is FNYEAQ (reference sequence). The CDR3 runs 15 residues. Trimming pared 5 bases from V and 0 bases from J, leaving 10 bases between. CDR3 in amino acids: CASSRDPTNTGELFF. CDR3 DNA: TGTGCCAGCAGCCGGGACCCGACGAACACCGGGGAGCTGTTTTTT.

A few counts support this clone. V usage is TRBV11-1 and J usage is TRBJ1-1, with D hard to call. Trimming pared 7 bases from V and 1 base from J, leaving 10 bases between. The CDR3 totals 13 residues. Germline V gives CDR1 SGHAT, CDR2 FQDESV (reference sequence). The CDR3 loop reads CASTPNENTEAFF. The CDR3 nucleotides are TGTGCCAGCACCCCCAACGAGAACACTGAAGCTTTCTTT. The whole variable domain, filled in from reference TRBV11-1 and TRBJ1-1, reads EAEVAQSPRYKITEKSQAVAFWCDPISGHATLYWYRQILGQGPELLVQFQDESVVDDSQLPKDRFSAERLKGVDSTLKIQPAELGDSAMYLCASTPNENTEAFFGQGTRLTVV.

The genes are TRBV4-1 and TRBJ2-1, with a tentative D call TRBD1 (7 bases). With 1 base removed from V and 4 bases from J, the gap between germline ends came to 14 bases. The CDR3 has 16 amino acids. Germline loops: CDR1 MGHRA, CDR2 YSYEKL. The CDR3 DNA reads TGCGCCAGCAGCCAAGTGGCCTCAGGGGGGTACAATGAGCAGTTCTTC. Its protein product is CASSQVASGGYNEQFF.

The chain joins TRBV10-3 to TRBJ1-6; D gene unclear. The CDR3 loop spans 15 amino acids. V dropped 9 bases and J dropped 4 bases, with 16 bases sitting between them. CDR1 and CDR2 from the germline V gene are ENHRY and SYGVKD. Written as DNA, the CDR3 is TGTGCCATTGCGGACGGATCTTGGTATAATTCACCCCTCCACTTT. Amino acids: CAIADGSWYNSPLHF.

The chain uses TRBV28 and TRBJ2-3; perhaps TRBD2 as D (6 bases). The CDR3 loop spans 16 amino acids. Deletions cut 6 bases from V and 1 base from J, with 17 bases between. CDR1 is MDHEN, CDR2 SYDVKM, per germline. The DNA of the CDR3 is TGTGCCAGCAGCTATACCCTAGCGAGGGGCACAGATACGCAGTATTTT. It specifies CASSYTLARGTDTQYF.

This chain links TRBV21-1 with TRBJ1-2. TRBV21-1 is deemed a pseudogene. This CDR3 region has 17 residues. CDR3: CASSKASTGPSRLGYTF. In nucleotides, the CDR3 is TGTGCCAGCAGCAAAGCCAGTACGGGACCCTCTCGGCTGGGCTACACCTTC.

The CDR3 coding sequence is TGTGCCAGCAGTTACATGAACACTGAAGCTTTCTTT. It is translated as CASSYMNTEAFF. This chain joins TRBV6-6 and TRBJ1-1; D unclear. Per the germline V gene, CDR1 is MNHNY and CDR2 is SVGAGI (reference sequence). The CDR3 extends over 12 amino acids. V lost 2 bases to trimming and J lost 0 bases, with 1 base between them.

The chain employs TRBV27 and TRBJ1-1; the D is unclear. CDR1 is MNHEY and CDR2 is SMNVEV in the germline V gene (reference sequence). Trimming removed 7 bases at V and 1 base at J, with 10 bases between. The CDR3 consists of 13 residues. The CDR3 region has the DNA TGTGCCAGCAACTCACCAGCGAACACTGAAGCTTTCTTT. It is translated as CASNSPANTEAFF.

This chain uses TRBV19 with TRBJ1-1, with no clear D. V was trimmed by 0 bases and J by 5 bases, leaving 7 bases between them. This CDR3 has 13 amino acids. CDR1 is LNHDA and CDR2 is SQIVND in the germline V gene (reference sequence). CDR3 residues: CASSIEGLTEAFF. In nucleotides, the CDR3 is TGTGCCAGTAGTATAGAGGGGTTGACTGAAGCTTTCTTT.

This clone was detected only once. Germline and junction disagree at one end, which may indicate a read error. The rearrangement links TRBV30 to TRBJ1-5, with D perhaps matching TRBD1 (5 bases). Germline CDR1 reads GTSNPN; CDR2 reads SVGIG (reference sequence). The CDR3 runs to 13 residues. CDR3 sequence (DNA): TGTGCCTGGAGTGTTGGGGACCATCAGCCCCAGCTTTTT. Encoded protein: CAWSVGDHQPQLF.